Given below is one T cell receptor (beta chain) in context. Its antigen is as yet unknown. This specimen belongs to a study of regulatory T cells in long-lasting Graves disease. Study in general: Positivity for TSH receptor antibodies plus over 5 years of antithyroid drugs meant persistent Graves' disease. Findings and caveats of the study: TCR diversity was lower in persistent than newly diagnosed Graves' disease. Repertoires from persistent disease leaned toward TRBV28, TRBJ1-2 and TRBJ2-5.

Building the TCR beta libraries relied on iRepertoire HTBI primers, and CDR3 regions underwent Arm-PCR. Per the authors' pipeline: Across all samples, 62 TRBV segments and 11 to 15 TRBJ segments were identified. TCRdb reanalysed the multiplex PCR reads using MiXCR and keeps one entry per CDR3 protein. The V and J calls shown here were made by TCRdb, not taken from the authors' results. The repertoire holds about 290,000 distinct CDR3 sequences, with 20% to 25% as singletons. Indicated time point: persistent/refractory GD, antithyroid drugs over 5 years with positive TRAb. From PBMCs, RNA was extracted and then used to make the TCR library. This CDR3 is built from 10 residues. Germline V gene data show CDR1 as DFQATT and CDR2 as SNEGSKA (reference sequence).

This chain connects TRBV20-1 to TRBJ1-1, with D tentatively TRBD1 (5 bases). Source: peripheral blood mononuclear cells (PBMCs), taken when the disease was refractory, from a patient treated with antithyroid drugs. This TCR came from a female donor with Graves disease. The CDR3 protein is CGDRNTEAFF. The CDR3 nucleotides are TGCGGAGACAGGAACACTGAAGCTTTCTTT.